Below, 10 T cell receptor beta chains from the same sample are listed, as sequenced in a study of CD8 T cells in ankylosing spondylitis. General study results and limits: A TCR beta motif made of roughly eight highly homologous variants seemed typical of ankylosing spondylitis blood.

One entry per CDR3 protein, called by TCRdb with MiXCR from the 5' RACE reads. The sample consists of about 540,000 distinct CDR3 sequences, roughly an eighth of them appearing once. These receptors have no known antigen. Sequencing input: blood, either unsorted or a sorted T cell fraction (not recorded which). Receptors originate from a male donor with ankylosing spondylitis.

This chain links TRBV12-5 with TRBJ2-7; no firm D call. Germline CDR1 reads LGHNT; CDR2 reads FRNRAP. Trimming stripped 0 bases from V and 8 bases from J, with 23 bases between. The CDR3 contains 17 residues. DNA of the CDR3: TGTGCTAGTGGTTTGGTACCGCTCAGTGGCCCTCTTAGAAAGCAGTACTTC. Encoded protein: CASGLVPLSGPLRKQYF.

This rearrangement joins TRBV12-3 or TRBV12-4 to TRBJ2-2; possibly TRBD1 or TRBD2 for D (5 bases each). Trimming took 3 bases from V and 4 from J, leaving 12 bases between them. CDR3 length: 15 residues. The CDR3 region has the DNA TGTGCCAGCAGTTTGGGCCCAGGGAGCACCGGGGAGCTGTTTTTT. It encodes CASSLGPGSTGELFF.

This chain links TRBV20-1 with TRBJ2-7; D not resolved. The ends were cut back, 2 bases at V and 3 bases at J, with 5 bases in the middle. The germline V gene encodes CDR1 DFQATT and CDR2 SNEGSKA (reference sequence). This CDR3 has 11 amino acids. This CDR3 is CSARNHYEQYV. The CDR3 DNA is TGCAGTGCTAGAAATCACTACGAGCAGTACGTC.

The gene calls are TRBV15 and TRBJ2-3, with 7 nucleotides matching TRBD1. V dropped 6 bases and J dropped 4; count of bases not matched to a gene: 13. The CDR3 is 16 residues long. The germline CDR1 and CDR2 sequences are LNHNV and YYDKDF (reference sequence). The CDR3 protein is CATSHPLDRAADTQYF. In DNA form, the CDR3 reads TGTGCCACCAGTCACCCACTTGACAGGGCGGCAGATACGCAGTATTTT.

The CDR3 DNA reads TGTGCCAGCAGGCCCTATAGGGAAGAGACCCAGTACTTC. Translation gives CASRPYREETQYF. The chain is built from TRBV2 and TRBJ2-5; D is ambiguous. V shed 6 bases and J shed 3 bases, with 11 bases lying between them. This CDR3 spans 13 amino acids. Germline CDR1 reads SNHLY; CDR2 reads FYNNEI. Supplemented by reference TRBV2 and TRBJ2-5, the full variable domain reads EPEVTQTPSHQVTQMGQEVILRCVPISNHLYFYWYRQILGQKVEFLVSFYNNEISEKSEIFDDQFSVERPDGSNFTLKIRSTKLEDSAMYFCASRPYREETQYFGPGTRLLVL.

J is TRBJ2-1 and V is TRBV30; either TRBD1 or TRBD2 may supply D (5 bases each). V was trimmed by 8 bases and J by 2 bases, leaving 13 bases between them. The CDR3 extends over 13 amino acids. Germline lookup yields CDR1 GTSNPN and CDR2 SVGIG (reference sequence). The CDR3 coding sequence is TGTGCCCACAAAACGGGGCCCTACAATGAGCAGTTCTTC. This sequence encodes CAHKTGPYNEQFF.

The V gene is TRBV9, the J gene TRBJ2-7; 12 bases line up with TRBD2. The V gene's germline CDR1 is SGDLS and CDR2 YYNGEE. CDR3 length: 18 amino acids. Losses at the gene ends were 0 bases for V and 2 bases for J; bases not matched to a gene: 9. Here the CDR3 reads CASSVGETSGSFTYEQYF. CDR3 DNA sequence: TGTGCCAGCAGCGTAGGCGAGACTAGCGGGAGTTTTACCTACGAGCAGTACTTC. Combining the CDR3 with reference TRBV9 and TRBJ2-7 gives the whole variable domain DSGVTQTPKHLITATGQRVTLRCSPRSGDLSVYWYQQSLDQGLQFLIQYYNGEERAKGNILERFSAQQFPDLHSELNLSSLELGDSALYFCASSVGETSGSFTYEQYFGPGTRLTVT.

This clonotype turned up a few times. The V and J genes are TRBV5-1 and TRBJ1-6, with TRBD1 matching 7 bases. Germline CDR1 is SGHRS and CDR2 is YFSETQ. The V segment lost 0 bases and the J segment 7 bases; nucleotides outside the gene matches: 7. CDR3 length equals 16 residues. The CDR3 DNA reads TGCGCCAGCAGCTTGGCGATGGGACAGCGGAATTCACCCCTCCACTTT. This sequence encodes CASSLAMGQRNSPLHF.

The chain couples TRBV11-2 to TRBJ1-5, with unresolved D. Trimming left V 2 bases short and J 5 bases short, with 13 bases between. Germline-derived CDR1 and CDR2 are SGHAT and FQNNGV. The CDR3 has 15 amino acids. The CDR3 reads CASSLRAGPHQPQHF. CDR3 nucleotides: TGTGCCAGCAGCTTAAGGGCCGGACCCCATCAGCCCCAGCATTTT.

This clonotype was counted at least ten times. The DNA for the CDR3 is TGTGCCAGCACCCCTCGGGGGACAGGGGGCCGGACCGGGGAGCTGTTTTTT. It is translated as CASTPRGTGGRTGELFF. The chain recombines TRBV9 with TRBJ2-2, with TRBD1 matching 12 bases. The CDR3 contains 17 residues. V gave up 6 bases and J gave up 5 bases; unmatched junction bases: 11. Looked up from germline, CDR1 is SGDLS and CDR2 is YYNGEE.